A single sample gave rise to the 24 T cell receptor beta chains below, sequenced in a study of vaccination and CD4 T cells after COVID-19. Cultured CD4+ T-cell DNA underwent Oncomine TCR Beta short-read sequencing. TCRdb processed the PCR reads anew with MiXCR; each CDR3 protein has one entry. The table shows about 14,000 distinct CDR3 sequences, with 60% to 70% occurring only once. Treatment indicated: 10-day PBMC culture with coronavirus spike peptide pools or control peptides (ViraFEST assay). For these TCRs, the target antigens are not known. Sequencing was performed on CD4+ T cells from blood, cultured in vitro. Receptors originate from a human donor who had recovered from COVID-19.

In DNA, the CDR3 is TGTGCCAGCAGCTACCTGGGACAGGGATCAGAGACCCAGTACTTC. It translates to CASSYLGQGSETQYF. The V call is TRBV7-2, the J call TRBJ2-5, with 9 bases aligning to TRBD1. The CDR3 loop spans 15 amino acids. Germline loops: CDR1 SGHTA, CDR2 FQGNSA. The V and J ends lost 4 bases and 4 bases, in that order; junction bases with no gene match: 7.

The DNA of the CDR3 is TGTGCCAGCAGCCAAGTTCGAGACAGGGCGGCGCGCAATCAGCCCCAGCATTTT. This codes for CASSQVRDRAARNQPQHF. This chain connects TRBV3-1 to TRBJ1-5; TRBD1 aligns across 7 bases. The CDR3 runs 18 residues. Per germline, CDR1 LGHDT and CDR2 YNNKEL (reference sequence). Losses at the gene ends were 1 base for V and 2 bases for J; bases not matched to a gene: 11.

V is TRBV7-8 and J is TRBJ1-2, with 10 nucleotides matching TRBD1. The CDR3 is 15 amino acids. Germline CDR1 and CDR2: SGHVS and FQNEAQ. V lost 5 bases to trimming and J lost 0 bases; unmatched junction nucleotides: 3. The CDR3 region is CASSLGQGANYGYTF. For the CDR3, the DNA is TGTGCCAGCAGCCTAGGACAGGGGGCTAACTATGGCTACACCTTC.

This sequence joins TRBV12-3 or TRBV12-4 and TRBJ1-5; no firm D call. The V and J ends lost 5 bases and 6 bases respectively, with 14 bases between them. The length of the CDR3 is 14 residues. The CDR3 region has the DNA TGTGCCAGCAGTCCCAATACGGGCGGTCAGCCCCAGCATTTT. Protein: CASSPNTGGQPQHF.

The table lists this clonotype with a few counts. This chain links TRBV2 with TRBJ1-5, with D tentatively TRBD1 (6 bases). Germline CDR1 reads SNHLY; CDR2 reads FYNNEI. The CDR3 totals 12 residues. V was pared by 7 bases and J by 11 bases, with 15 bases between. The CDR3 DNA sequence: TGTGCCAGCACCGAAGGGGGATCAGCCCAGCATTTT. It encodes CASTEGGSAQHF.

The chain employs TRBV7-2 and TRBJ2-7; weak D call: TRBD2 (5 bases). Trimming took off 0 bases at V and 3 bases at J, with 15 bases between the two ends. There are 16 residues in the CDR3. Germline-derived CDR1 and CDR2 are SGHTA and FQGNSA. Here the CDR3 DNA reads TGTGCCAGCAGCTTAGCAGGGTCCGGCGGGTTCTACGAGCAGTACTTC. It codes for CASSLAGSGGFYEQYF.

The chain recombines TRBV2 with TRBJ1-6; 7 nucleotides line up with TRBD1. The CDR3 contains 15 residues. J was trimmed by 8 bases and V by 8 bases; bases with no gene match: 12. Germline values: CDR1 SNHLY, CDR2 FYNNEI. The CDR3 sequence is CASCGRTGGDSPLHF. The CDR3 DNA is TGTGCCAGCTGCGGCCGGACAGGAGGGGATTCACCCCTCCACTTT.

This clonotype has a handful of counts. The chain has TRBV6-5 and TRBJ1-1; D not certain. The germline V gene encodes CDR1 MNHEY and CDR2 SVGAGI. V was cut by 4 bases and J by 10 bases, with 16 bases left in between. The length of the CDR3 is 13 residues. The CDR3 sequence is CASSFNSNRLAFF. In DNA form, the CDR3 reads TGTGCCAGCAGTTTCAACAGCAATCGGCTAGCTTTCTTT.

This clonotype is labeled as medium-sized. Here the CDR3 DNA reads TGCAGCGTTGCCCCTAGCGGGAGGGGCACAGATACGCAGTATTTT. The encoded protein is CSVAPSGRGTDTQYF. The chain has TRBV29-1 and TRBJ2-3; 12 nucleotides match TRBD2. The CDR3 is made up of 15 amino acids. Germline values: CDR1 SQVTM, CDR2 ANQGSEA. Trimming took 4 bases from V and 1 from J; bases not matched to a gene: 3.

V gene TRBV19 combines with J gene TRBJ2-7, with D perhaps assigned TRBD1 or TRBD2 (6 bases each). Trimming left V 9 bases short and J 1 base short, with 16 bases between. Germline lookup yields CDR1 LNHDA and CDR2 SQIVND (reference sequence). The CDR3 has 14 residues. CDR3 region: CASRGTGRSYEQYF. The CDR3 DNA sequence: TGTGCCAGCCGGGGAACAGGGAGGTCCTACGAGCAGTACTTC.

J is TRBJ2-5 and V is TRBV11-2; no reliable D call. The CDR3 length is 13 residues. Germline V CDR1 and CDR2: SGHAT, FQNNGV. The V end lost 1 base, the J end lost 3 bases, and 6 bases lay between the germline ends. The CDR3 is CASSLVLEETQYF. Written as DNA, the CDR3 is TGTGCCAGCAGCTTAGTGCTTGAAGAGACCCAGTACTTC.

The chain carries TRBV19 and TRBJ2-5; 11 nucleotides agree with TRBD2. The ends lost 6 bases at V and 5 bases at J; junction bases unmatched: 23. The germline CDR1 and CDR2 sequences are LNHDA and SQIVND (reference sequence). The CDR3 length is 20 residues. The CDR3 bases are TGTGCCAGTAGCGCCGATAGCGGGAGGGCCCTATTTGGAGGGGAGGAGACCCAGTACTTC. Protein product: CASSADSGRALFGGEETQYF.

The V call is TRBV30, the J call TRBJ2-6; D is perhaps TRBD1 (5 bases). CDR1 GTSNPN and CDR2 SVGIG come from the germline V gene (reference sequence). V dropped 2 bases and J dropped 4 bases, with 15 bases sitting between them. The CDR3 is 16 amino acids. The CDR3 is CAWSLGSGWGANVLTF. The CDR3 DNA is TGTGCCTGGAGTTTGGGCTCAGGGTGGGGGGCCAACGTCCTGACTTTC.

As regards this clonotype: The junction shows a germline mismatch at one end, possibly a read error. The chain joins TRBV6-4 to TRBJ2-1, with 10 bases matching TRBD2. Per germline, CDR1 MRHNA and CDR2 SNTAGT. The CDR3 runs to 12 residues. CDR3 sequence reads: CASTRLAGVQGF. The CDR3 coding sequence is TGTGCCAGCACGCGACTAGCGGGCGTTCAAGGCTTC.

This clonotype has more than one count but fewer than ten. The V and J genes are TRBV7-3 and TRBJ2-5, with 9 bases lining up with TRBD1. This CDR3 has 15 amino acids. V was pared by 5 bases and J by 1 base, with 5 bases of the junction left unmatched. The germline V gene encodes CDR1 SGHTA and CDR2 FQGTGA. The CDR3, as DNA: TGTGCCAGCAGCGCCCCGGACAGGGGCCAAGAGACCCAGTACTTC. Protein sequence: CASSAPDRGQETQYF.

The chain recombines TRBV20-1 with TRBJ1-1; tentatively, D is TRBD1 (5 bases). Germline-derived CDR1 and CDR2 are DFQATT and SNEGSKA (reference sequence). Deletions cut 2 bases from V and 3 bases from J, with 13 bases between. CDR3 length: 14 amino acids. CDR3 region: CSARPHSGDTEAFF. CDR3 bases: TGCAGTGCTAGACCCCATTCGGGGGACACTGAAGCTTTCTTT.

The V call is TRBV7-2, the J call TRBJ2-1, with D possibly TRBD2 on 5 matching bases. Germline V gives CDR1 SGHTA, CDR2 FQGNSA. The length of the CDR3 is 14 residues. V lost 5 bases to trimming and J lost 10 bases, with 18 bases between them. In nucleotides, the CDR3 is TGTGCCAGCAGCCCCCGGACTGATTCGGGGGAGCAGTTCTTC. Its translation is CASSPRTDSGEQFF.

This clonotype has just a few counts. This chain connects TRBV19 to TRBJ2-3, with D tentatively TRBD2 (6 bases). The CDR3 length is 15 residues. Germline values: CDR1 LNHDA, CDR2 SQIVND (reference sequence). Trimming left V 4 bases short and J 0 bases short, with 11 bases between. Written as DNA, the CDR3 is TGTGCCAGTAGTAAGGGAGGAGCGAGCACAGATACGCAGTATTTT. Amino acids: CASSKGGASTDTQYF.

The chain carries TRBV27 and TRBJ1-2; the match to TRBD1 covers 9 bases. J lost 8 bases, V lost 6 bases, and 10 bases had no gene match. CDR1 is MNHEY, CDR2 SMNVEV, per germline (reference sequence). CDR3 size: 14 residues. In nucleotides, the CDR3 is TGTGCCAGCAGAACGACAGGGGGGGCGGGAGGCTACACCTTC. It codes for CASRTTGGAGGYTF.

The chain employs TRBV20-1 and TRBJ2-7; weak D call: TRBD2 (7 bases). Germline V gene lookup returns CDR1 DFQATT and CDR2 SNEGSKA (reference sequence). The V end lost 7 bases, the J end lost 5 bases, and 18 bases lay between the germline ends. The CDR3 extends over 13 amino acids. The CDR3 DNA is TGCAGTGGGGTTGGGGAGGGACACCACGAGCAGTACTTC. Its protein product is CSGVGEGHHEQYF.

This sequence joins TRBV15 and TRBJ2-7, with TRBD2 identical over 8 bases. Germline V gene data show CDR1 as LNHNV and CDR2 as YYDKDF (reference sequence). The CDR3 has 15 residues. V lost 3 bases and J lost 4; bases outside the gene matches: 8. CDR3 sequence (DNA): TGTGCCACCAGCAGGGGAAGCGGGAGTAAGTACGAGCAGTACTTC. Protein product: CATSRGSGSKYEQYF. Looking up the rest from reference TRBV15 and TRBJ2-7 gives the full variable domain: DAMVIQNPRYQVTQFGKPVTLSCSQTLNHNVMYWYQQKSSQAPKLLFHYYDKDFNNEADTPDNFQSRRPNTSFCFLDIRSPGLGDTAMYLCATSRGSGSKYEQYFGPGTRLTVT.

The rearrangement joins TRBV7-9 to TRBJ1-5; D is possibly TRBD1 (5 bases). CDR3 length equals 14 residues. V was clipped by 6 bases and J by 6 bases, with 15 bases between them. CDR1 and CDR2 from the germline V gene are SEHNR and FQNEAQ (reference sequence). For the CDR3, the DNA is TGTGCCAGCAGGGGGGACGGGTGGAGTCAGCCCCAGCATTTT. Encoded protein: CASRGDGWSQPQHF. Supplemented by reference TRBV7-9 and TRBJ1-5, the full variable domain reads DTGVSQNPRHKITKRGQNVTFRCDPISEHNRLYWYRQTLGQGPEFLTYFQNEAQLEKSRLLSDRFSAERPKGSFSTLEIQRTEQGDSAMYLCASRGDGWSQPQHFGDGTRLSIL.

The rearrangement links TRBV7-9 to TRBJ1-2; D not certain. Trimming shortened V by 3 bases and J by 0 bases, and 8 bases separated the two germline ends. This CDR3 comprises 14 residues. CDR1 and CDR2 (germline): SEHNR, FQNEAQ (reference sequence). CDR3 loop: CASSLVVANYGYTF. DNA for the CDR3: TGTGCCAGCAGCTTGGTCGTAGCTAACTATGGCTACACCTTC.

The chain links TRBV10-3 to TRBJ2-7; no clear D gene. The CDR3 consists of 12 residues. V was trimmed by 6 bases and J by 4 bases, leaving 10 bases between them. From germline, CDR1 is ENHRY and CDR2 SYGVKD. This chain's CDR3 is CAISQVGYEQYF. The CDR3 region has the DNA TGTGCCATCAGCCAAGTCGGTTACGAGCAGTACTTC.